Shown below are 23 T cell receptor beta chains from a single sample sequenced in a study of human T cells and chemical hapten exposure. Time point: patch test 1, 2 weeks after DPC sensitization. Regarding treatment: therapeutic diphenylcyclopropenone sensitization with weekly scalp DPC. TCRdb fed the RACE reads into MiXCR, producing one record per CDR3 protein. The data hold more than 150,000 distinct CDR3 sequences, with about 15% observed a single time. The source was whole blood, collected in connection with sensitization to the hapten diphenylcyclopropenone (DPC). The receptors come from a woman in her 30s with alopecia areata. Some clones in this sample may be carry-over from other donors' samples.

This clonotype was found many times. The rearrangement links TRBV29-1 to TRBJ1-4, with 8 positions matching TRBD1. The germline gives CDR1 SQVTM, CDR2 ANQGSEA. The CDR3 consists of 12 residues. V shed 6 bases, J shed 7 bases, and the junction held 4 bases outside the gene matches. Written as DNA, the CDR3 is TGCAGCGTGACAGGGGAGGGTGAAAAACTGTTTTTT. The encoded protein is CSVTGEGEKLFF.

J is TRBJ2-2 and V is TRBV11-3; D remains ambiguous. This CDR3 spans 12 amino acids. The germline gives CDR1 SGHNT, CDR2 YENEEA. The V gene lost 4 bases and the J gene lost 6 bases, with 6 bases spanning the gap. CDR3 protein: CASSYVPGELFF. CDR3 bases: TGTGCCAGCAGCTACGTCCCCGGGGAGCTGTTTTTT.

This clonotype has at least ten counts. This chain uses TRBV18 with TRBJ1-6; 7 bases are a match to TRBD1. The germline gives CDR1 KGHSH, CDR2 LQKENI. The CDR3 consists of 14 residues. With 5 bases clipped from V and 8 bases from J, the junction kept 6 bases outside the gene matches. Written as DNA, the CDR3 is TGTGCCAGCTCATTGGCAGGGGGTTATTCACCCCTCCACTTT. Translated: CASSLAGGYSPLHF.

The V and J genes are TRBV5-1 and TRBJ1-2; D might be TRBD1 (5 bases). The V end lost 4 bases, the J end lost 0 bases, and 16 bases lay between the germline ends. This CDR3 has 16 residues. CDR1 and CDR2 (germline): SGHRS, YFSETQ. The CDR3 protein is CASSPEPGRANYGYTF. CDR3 coding DNA: TGCGCCAGCAGCCCAGAACCAGGGAGAGCTAACTATGGCTACACCTTC.

The chain uses TRBV7-9 and TRBJ1-4, with D uncertain. The V gene's germline CDR1 is SEHNR and CDR2 FQNEAQ (reference sequence). This CDR3 contains 13 residues. Trimming shortened V by 8 bases and J by 7 bases, and 14 bases separated the two germline ends. The chain's CDR3 is CASEGPVGEKLFF. The CDR3 coding sequence is TGTGCCAGCGAAGGTCCGGTTGGTGAAAAACTGTTTTTT.

This clonotype was observed a handful of times. The J gene is TRBJ2-2, the V gene TRBV19, with D perhaps TRBD2 (5 bases). There are 14 residues in the CDR3. Germline CDR1 and CDR2: LNHDA and SQIVND (reference sequence). V gave up 9 bases and J gave up 1 base, with 12 bases separating them. The CDR3 reads CASTRAMNTGELFF. CDR3 in DNA: TGTGCCAGCACTAGGGCTATGAACACCGGGGAGCTGTTTTTT.

The genes are TRBV25-1 and TRBJ1-4; D remains unclear. Trimming took 6 bases from V and 0 from J, leaving 11 bases between them. The CDR3 is 15 amino acids. Germline CDR1 and CDR2: MGHDK and SYGVNS. The CDR3 region has the DNA TGTGCCAGCAGCCGGCAAATTGCAACTAATGAAAAACTGTTTTTT. Its translation is CASSRQIATNEKLFF.

The rearrangement joins TRBV6-5 to TRBJ2-1, with 7 bases that match TRBD1. In germline, CDR1 is MNHEY, CDR2 SVGAGI. The junction had 12 bases not matched to a gene; V was cut back by 6 bases and J by 4 bases. The CDR3 contains 16 residues. The CDR3 nucleotides read TGTGCCAGCAGGCGGCAGGGGGACGCCGTATACAATGAGCAGTTCTTC. Residues: CASRRQGDAVYNEQFF.

This clonotype was seen more than once but under ten times. The chain links TRBV29-1 to TRBJ2-1; 9 bases match TRBD2. CDR1 is SQVTM and CDR2 is ANQGSEA in the germline V gene. Trimming cost V 2 bases and J 7 bases; bases outside gene matches: 6. This CDR3 comprises 14 residues. CDR3 in DNA: TGCAGCGTTGAACCGCTAGCGGGGTGGAATGAGCAGTTCTTC. Translating gives CSVEPLAGWNEQFF.

This clonotype has just a few counts. The genes are TRBV14 and TRBJ2-2; D not certain. This CDR3 is 13 amino acids long. Trimming removed 5 bases at V and 2 bases at J, with 6 bases between. The germline V gene encodes CDR1 SGHDN and CDR2 FVKESK. The CDR3 here is CASSKQNTGELFF. The DNA for the CDR3 is TGTGCCAGCAGCAAACAAAACACCGGGGAGCTGTTTTTT.

This chain connects TRBV2 to TRBJ1-3, with D perhaps matching TRBD1 (6 bases). Germline CDR1 SNHLY, CDR2 FYNNEI. This CDR3 has 16 residues. Deletions cut 6 bases from V and 4 bases from J, with 19 bases between. The CDR3: CASSATPPGQGNTIYF. The CDR3, as DNA: TGTGCCAGCAGCGCTACTCCCCCAGGACAGGGAAACACCATATATTTT.

This clonotype turned up a few times. This rearrangement joins TRBV5-4 to TRBJ2-7, with 9 bases aligning to TRBD1. Germline values: CDR1 SGHNT, CDR2 YYREEE (reference sequence). V was clipped by 4 bases and J by 0 bases; unmatched bases: 5. The CDR3 covers 15 residues. The chain's CDR3 is CASSKGTGSSYEQYF. As DNA, the CDR3 is TGTGCCAGCAGCAAGGGGACAGGGAGCTCCTACGAGCAGTACTTC. The full variable domain, completed using reference TRBV5-4 and TRBJ2-7, is ETGVTQSPTHLIKTRGQQVTLRCSSQSGHNTVSWYQQALGQGPQFIFQYYREEENGRGNFPPRFSGLQFPNYSSELNVNALELDDSALYLCASSKGTGSSYEQYFGPGTRLTVT.

J is TRBJ2-1 and V is TRBV20-1; 13 positions match TRBD2. V lost 4 bases to trimming and J lost 6 bases; unmatched junction nucleotides: 12. The CDR3 spans 17 residues. The germline gives CDR1 DFQATT, CDR2 SNEGSKA (reference sequence). CDR3 DNA: TGCAGTGCTAATCCGCCACTGACTAGCGGGGGGCCCAATGAGCAGTTCTTC. Its translation is CSANPPLTSGGPNEQFF.

This rearrangement joins TRBV10-3 to TRBJ2-1; no clear D. The V gene's germline CDR1 is ENHRY and CDR2 SYGVKD. This CDR3 contains 13 residues. V was trimmed by 0 bases and J by 6 bases, leaving 6 bases between them. The DNA for the CDR3 is TGTGCCATCAGTGAGTCGAGCCTCAATGAGCAGTTCTTC. Amino acid sequence: CAISESSLNEQFF.

In its sample, this clonotype was seen a few times. The chain has TRBV19 and TRBJ1-2, with TRBD1 matching over 9 bases. The CDR3 sequence is 14 residues long. Germline V gives CDR1 LNHDA, CDR2 SQIVND (reference sequence). The junction had 8 bases not matched to a gene; V was cut back by 5 bases and J by 7 bases. The CDR3 loop is CASSPTGGDGGYTF. CDR3 sequence (DNA): TGTGCCAGTAGTCCGACAGGGGGTGATGGTGGCTACACCTTC.

This clonotype was observed a handful of times. The rearrangement links TRBV6-5 to TRBJ1-2, with D maybe TRBD1 (5 bases). Germline CDR1 MNHEY, CDR2 SVGAGI. V was trimmed by 10 bases and J by 2 bases, leaving 8 bases between them. The CDR3 is made up of 11 amino acids. The CDR3 region is CATGINYGYTF. As DNA, the CDR3 is TGTGCCACAGGGATCAACTATGGCTACACCTTC.

This chain uses TRBV11-2 with TRBJ1-2; D is possibly TRBD1 (5 bases). CDR1 is SGHAT, CDR2 FQNNGV, per germline. Trimming took 6 bases from V and 6 from J, leaving 20 bases between them. CDR3 length equals 15 residues. The CDR3 spells CASSLNIGTADGYTF. In DNA form, the CDR3 reads TGTGCCAGCAGTCTGAATATCGGGACGGCCGATGGCTACACCTTC.

This clonotype showed up many times. The chain uses TRBV6-5 and TRBJ2-3; no clear D gene. The CDR3 is 13 residues long. Looked up from germline, CDR1 is MNHEY and CDR2 is SVGAGI. V lost 2 bases to trimming and J lost 5 bases, with 8 bases between them. The CDR3 region is CASSYDWEDTQYF. DNA for the CDR3: TGTGCCAGCAGTTACGATTGGGAAGATACGCAGTATTTT.

This clonotype was seen more than once but under ten times. The chain carries TRBV20-1 and TRBJ1-2; TRBD1 matches 7 bases. With 6 bases clipped from V and 1 base from J, the junction kept 5 bases outside the gene matches. CDR1 and CDR2 from the germline V gene are DFQATT and SNEGSKA (reference sequence). The CDR3 extends over 13 amino acids. The CDR3 bases are TGCAGTGCACCGGACAGGATTAACTATGGCTACACCTTC. It yields the protein CSAPDRINYGYTF.

The sample holds a few counts of this clonotype. The genes are TRBV24-1 and TRBJ2-7; no firm D call. V was clipped by 0 bases and J by 6 bases, with 17 bases between them. Germline V CDR1 and CDR2: KGHDR, SFDVKD. This CDR3 region has 16 residues. CDR3 nucleotides: TGTGCCACCAGTGATTTGCCGGGCCGAGGCGACTCCGAGCAGTACTTC. This sequence encodes CATSDLPGRGDSEQYF.

This clonotype was seen a handful of times. V gene TRBV28 combines with J gene TRBJ2-1, with 13 bases aligning to TRBD2. Trimming at V came to 4 bases and at J to 4 bases, leaving 10 bases not matched to a gene. The CDR3 spans 18 residues. Germline CDR1 and CDR2: MDHEN and SYDVKM. In DNA, the CDR3 is TGTGCCAGCAGTTCCCCCACCTGGACTAGCGGGAGATACAATGAGCAGTTCTTC. This gives the protein CASSSPTWTSGRYNEQFF.

This chain connects TRBV28 to TRBJ2-7; no definite D call. CDR3 size: 13 residues. Germline V gives CDR1 MDHEN, CDR2 SYDVKM. V was cut by 5 bases and J by 0 bases, with 8 bases left in between. The CDR3 DNA is TGTGCCAGCAGTCCCGCCCCCTCCTACGAGCAGTACTTC. The encoded protein is CASSPAPSYEQYF. The full variable domain, rest sourced from reference TRBV28 and TRBJ2-7, is DVKVTQSSRYLVKRTGEKVFLECVQDMDHENMFWYRQDPGLGLRLIYFSYDVKMKEKGDIPEGYSVSREKKERFSLILESASTNQTSMYLCASSPAPSYEQYFGPGTRLTVT.

A few counts support this clonotype. V and J are TRBV15 and TRBJ2-7; possible D gene TRBD1, 5 bases. This CDR3 is 15 amino acids long. The ends were cut back, 1 base at V and 6 bases at J, with 16 bases in the middle. Per the germline V gene, CDR1 is LNHNV and CDR2 is YYDKDF (reference sequence). Written as DNA, the CDR3 is TGTGCCACCAGCAGAGCTGGGGCCTCCCTCGCCGAGCAGTACTTC. This gives the protein CATSRAGASLAEQYF.